The clone carrying this TCR beta chain came up a few times. Antigen specificity is unknown. This entry belongs to a study of CD8 T cells in ankylosing spondylitis. Findings of the study overall: It was reported that disease-linked clones were significantly enriched in matched ankylosing spondylitis synovial fluid. Characteristic of ankylosing spondylitis blood, it appeared, was a TCR beta motif comprising roughly 8 highly homologous variants.

V was pared by 0 bases and J by 2 bases, with 8 bases of the junction left unmatched. The CDR3 is 18 residues long. Germline V CDR1 and CDR2: LGHNA, YSLEER. Library preparation for TCR beta used quantitative 5'-RACE with molecular barcodes. TCRdb re-derived calls from the 5' RACE reads in MiXCR, one entry per CDR3 protein. In the table there are 750,000 to 850,000 distinct CDR3 sequences, approximately 12% of which are singletons. The sample was blood, either unsorted or a sorted T cell fraction (not recorded which). The gene calls are TRBV4-3 and TRBJ2-1; 9 bases agree with TRBD2. This sequence was found in a male donor with ankylosing spondylitis. The CDR3 DNA sequence: TGCGCCAGCAGCCAAGAAGAGGTTCTAGCGGGGACCTACAATGAGCAGTTCTTC. It yields the protein CASSQEEVLAGTYNEQFF.